This TCR beta chain was found in a study of human T cells and chemical hapten exposure. Whole-study context: Per-sample TCR yield variability stemmed mainly from small pooled library volume differences.

The library labeled individual cDNA molecules by adding unique molecular identifiers to them. In the original analysis: Sequenced samples showed a median of 95,638 TCRs each, with counts running from roughly 23,000 to 700,000. One entry per CDR3 protein results from TCRdb running MiXCR on the RACE reads. V and J calls and clone size were set by TCRdb, not the authors. The repertoire holds about 65,000 distinct CDR3 sequences, with 5.5% to 7.5% as singletons. This clonotype was recorded a few times. Its specificity is unknown. Trimming left V 4 bases short and J 5 bases short, with 20 bases between. CDR3 size: 16 residues. Looked up from germline, CDR1 is SGHDN and CDR2 is FVKESK. Time point reported: healthy volunteer bleed at 6 weeks. Total RNA came from unfractionated whole blood. Study results and limitations: The number of TCRs over 1 in 1000 frequency stayed unchanged after DPC.

The sequence derives from a female donor in good health. Some clones in this sample may be carry-over from other donors' samples. The chain recombines TRBV14 with TRBJ1-1; D call uncertain. The sample consisted of whole blood. The CDR3 region is CASSPETGFRPTEAFF. The CDR3 DNA follows: TGTGCCAGCAGCCCAGAGACGGGGTTCCGGCCAACTGAAGCTTTCTTT. The variable domain in full, completed from reference TRBV14 and TRBJ1-1, reads EAGVTQFPSHSVIEKGQTVTLRCDPISGHDNLYWYRRVMGKEIKFLLHFVKESKQDESGMPNNRFLAERTGGTYSTLKVQPAELEDSGVYFCASSPETGFRPTEAFFGQGTRLTVV.